The 24 T cell receptor beta chains listed next were all sequenced from one sample in a study of cytomegalovirus exposure and HLA in healthy donors. Primers: 60 Vbeta forward and 13 Jbeta reverse. The method was immunoSEQ multiplex PCR; TCRdb's version includes in-frame clones alone and lacks a portion of them. The table lists fewer than 150,000 clones, roughly 70% of them singletons. Sequencing input: PBMCs. Receptors originate from a young man in good health and CMV-seropositive.

This CDR3 is CASAGQVGGEQYV. The CDR3 DNA sequence: TGTGCCAGCGCCGGACAGGTAGGGGGTGAGCAGTACGTC. This sequence joins TRBV2 and TRBJ2-7; 7 nucleotides line up with TRBD1. The CDR3 has 13 amino acids. V was clipped by 8 bases and J by 7 bases; unmatched bases: 11. Germline CDR1 reads SNHLY; CDR2 reads FYNNEI.

The chain couples TRBV7-9 to TRBJ2-1; D uncertain. CDR3 length: 14 residues. V lost 4 bases and J lost 3, with 10 bases in between. The germline V gene has CDR1 SEHNR and CDR2 FQNEAQ (reference sequence). CDR3 DNA: TGTGCCAGCAGCTCGTCGAACAGCTACAATGAGCAGTTCTTC. Amino acids: CASSSSNSYNEQFF.

The chain carries TRBV11-3 and TRBJ2-7; 7 positions agree with TRBD2. The CDR3 is made up of 17 amino acids. The V gene's germline CDR1 is SGHNT and CDR2 YENEEA. After removal of 5 bases from V and 2 bases from J, the junction contained 15 bases not matched to a gene. The CDR3 coding sequence is TGTGCCAGCAGCGCCCTTGTGGGGGGGGGAGGTACCTACGAGCAGTACTTC. As protein: CASSALVGGGGTYEQYF. Based on the CDR3 plus reference TRBV11-3 and TRBJ2-7, the full variable domain is EAGVVQSPRYKIIEKKQPVAFWCNPISGHNTLYWYLQNLGQGPELLIRYENEEAVDDSQLPKDRFSAERLKGVDSTLKIQPAELGDSAVYLCASSALVGGGGTYEQYFGPGTRLTVT.

This clone was recorded a few times. The rearrangement joins TRBV30 to TRBJ1-5; no reliable D call. The CDR3 is 15 residues long. The V gene lost 5 bases and the J gene lost 2 bases, with 16 bases spanning the gap. Germline CDR1 and CDR2: GTSNPN and SVGIG (reference sequence). CDR3 DNA: TGTGCCTGGTCCCCCGGCGGGTATCGCAATCAGCCCCAGCATTTT. Translated: CAWSPGGYRNQPQHF.

The rearrangement links TRBV4-1 to TRBJ2-3, with D possibly being TRBD1 (5 bases). CDR1 is MGHRA, CDR2 YSYEKL, per germline. Trimming cost V 0 bases and J 3 bases, with 7 bases left between them. The CDR3 contains 14 residues. The CDR3 sequence: CASSQEQGTDTQYF. CDR3 DNA sequence: TGCGCCAGCAGCCAAGAGCAGGGAACAGATACGCAGTATTTT.

The chain employs TRBV4-2 and TRBJ2-5; 9 positions match TRBD2. CDR1 and CDR2 from the germline V gene are LGHNA and YNFKEQ. The CDR3 loop spans 18 amino acids. V lost 1 base to trimming and J lost 5 bases; unmatched junction nucleotides: 14. CDR3 in DNA: TGTGCCAGCAGCCAAGGGCGCGGTCGGTCTAGCGGGGATGAGACCCAGTACTTC. It codes for CASSQGRGRSSGDETQYF.

The genes are TRBV27 and TRBJ1-4, with D perhaps TRBD1 (5 bases). CDR1 is MNHEY and CDR2 is SMNVEV in the germline V gene (reference sequence). V dropped 5 bases and J dropped 5 bases, with 21 bases sitting between them. The CDR3 loop spans 17 amino acids. For the CDR3, the DNA is TGTGCCAGCAGTCCCTACGACCCGACAGACACGAATGAAAAACTGTTTTTT. Residues: CASSPYDPTDTNEKLFF. The full variable domain, its missing parts supplied by reference TRBV27 and TRBJ1-4, is EAQVTQNPRYLITVTGKKLTVTCSQNMNHEYMSWYRQDPGLGLRQIYYSMNVEVTDKGDVPEGYKVSRKEKRNFPLILESPSPNQTSLYFCASSPYDPTDTNEKLFFGSGTQLSVL.

This chain uses TRBV11-2 with TRBJ1-1, with D maybe TRBD1 (5 bases). V lost 0 bases and J 1 base, leaving 12 bases between the germline ends. Germline V gene data show CDR1 as SGHAT and CDR2 as FQNNGV. This CDR3 has 16 amino acids. The CDR3, as DNA: TGTGCCAGCAGCTTAGAATTTGGGGCGAAGAACACTGAAGCTTTCTTT. It yields the protein CASSLEFGAKNTEAFF.

This clone was found a few times. This chain joins TRBV2 and TRBJ1-4, with TRBD1 identical over 10 bases. V shed 6 bases and J 8 bases; nucleotides not matched to a gene: 9. CDR1 and CDR2 (germline): SNHLY, FYNNEI. The CDR3 loop spans 15 amino acids. The DNA of the CDR3 is TGTGCCAGCAGGCCCCGACAGGGGGCGGGAGAAAAACTGTTTTTT. Residues: CASRPRQGAGEKLFF.

The genes are TRBV29-1 and TRBJ1-1; 7 bases line up with TRBD1. Germline V gives CDR1 SQVTM, CDR2 ANQGSEA. With 7 bases clipped from V and 6 bases from J, the junction kept 8 bases outside the gene matches. The CDR3 is 12 amino acids. The CDR3 here is CSAVTGTAEAFF. CDR3 sequence (DNA): TGCAGCGCGGTGACAGGGACGGCTGAAGCTTTCTTT.

This clone was seen more than once but under ten times. The chain has TRBV13 and TRBJ2-5; 10 bases agree with TRBD2. The V and J ends lost 4 bases and 0 bases, in that order; junction bases with no gene match: 11. Germline loops: CDR1 PRHDT, CDR2 FYEKMQ (reference sequence). This CDR3 region has 18 residues. In DNA form, the CDR3 reads TGTGCCAGCAGCTCCCAGTTGAGGCTAGCGGGGGACCAAGAGACCCAGTACTTC. Amino acid sequence: CASSSQLRLAGDQETQYF. The complete variable domain, with remaining parts taken from reference TRBV13 and TRBJ2-5, reads AAGVIQSPRHLIKEKRETATLKCYPIPRHDTVYWYQQGPGQDPQFLISFYEKMQSDKGSIPDRFSAQQFSDYHSELNMSSLELGDSALYFCASSSQLRLAGDQETQYFGPGTRLLVL.

This clone has a handful of counts. The CDR3 DNA is TGTGCCAGTAGTTTCTACAGTGGGCGGGGCACCGGGGAGCTGTTTTTT. Translation gives CASSFYSGRGTGELFF. This sequence joins TRBV19 and TRBJ2-2; D perhaps matches TRBD2 (6 bases). V was pared by 5 bases and J by 4 bases, with 17 bases between. The CDR3 contains 16 residues. Germline CDR1 is LNHDA and CDR2 is SQIVND (reference sequence).

The CDR3 DNA reads as TGTGCCAGCAGTTCGGCAGGGGGCTCTGGAAACACCATATATTTT. Encoded protein: CASSSAGGSGNTIYF. The V gene is TRBV28, the J gene TRBJ1-3, with 7 nucleotides matching TRBD1. This CDR3 is built from 15 residues. The V gene's germline CDR1 is MDHEN and CDR2 SYDVKM. V gave up 4 bases and J gave up 0 bases; unmatched junction bases: 3.

The DNA of the CDR3 is TGTGCCAGCAGTCCCCCGGGAACCGGGGAGCTGTTTTTT. Encoded protein: CASSPPGTGELFF. V is TRBV6-5 and J is TRBJ2-2; D perhaps matches TRBD2 (5 bases). CDR3 length: 13 amino acids. Germline loops: CDR1 MNHEY, CDR2 SVGAGI. V gave up 5 bases and J gave up 5 bases, with 9 bases separating them.

V usage is TRBV27 and J usage is TRBJ2-2, with D uncertain. V was pared by 7 bases and J by 7 bases, with 7 bases between. Germline V CDR1 and CDR2: MNHEY, SMNVEV (reference sequence). The CDR3 contains 11 residues. The CDR3 reads CASKMSGELFF. The DNA for the CDR3 is TGTGCCAGCAAGATGAGCGGGGAGCTGTTTTTT.

This rearrangement joins TRBV11-2 to TRBJ1-3, with 8 bases identical to TRBD1. The CDR3 totals 16 residues. The junction had 7 bases not matched to a gene; V was cut back by 3 bases and J by 3 bases. Germline CDR1 and CDR2: SGHAT and FQNNGV. The CDR3 DNA reads TGTGCCAGCAGCTTCCCGACAGGGGTTTATGGAAACACCATATATTTT. Its translation is CASSFPTGVYGNTIYF. Supplemented by reference TRBV11-2 and TRBJ1-3, the full variable domain reads EAGVAQSPRYKIIEKRQSVAFWCNPISGHATLYWYQQILGQGPKLLIQFQNNGVVDDSQLPKDRFSAERLKGVDSTLKIQPAKLEDSAVYLCASSFPTGVYGNTIYFGEGSWLTVV.

The V gene is TRBV5-1, the J gene TRBJ2-1; TRBD2 agrees at 8 bases. Per germline, CDR1 SGHRS and CDR2 YFSETQ. This CDR3 is 16 amino acids long. V was pared by 2 bases and J by 11 bases, with 15 bases of the junction left unmatched. As DNA, the CDR3 is TGCGCCAGCAGCTTAGGGTTGACGGGGGGGGTATCGAAGCAGTTCTTC. The encoded protein is CASSLGLTGGVSKQFF.

The genes are TRBV6-1 and TRBJ2-2; 12 bases map to TRBD2. Looked up from germline, CDR1 is MNHNS and CDR2 is SASEGT. The CDR3 sequence is 15 residues long. Germline trimming cut 2 bases from V and 6 bases from J; bases unmatched to any gene: 1. CDR3 in amino acids: CASSELAGGAGELFF. The CDR3 DNA reads as TGTGCCAGCAGTGAACTAGCGGGGGGGGCCGGGGAGCTGTTTTTT.

This clone was recorded a few times. The chain carries TRBV7-9 and TRBJ1-1, with D perhaps matching TRBD1 (5 bases). Trimming removed 8 bases from V and 6 bases from J, with 16 bases in between. Germline V gene sequence: CDR1 SEHNR, CDR2 FQNEAQ (reference sequence). CDR3 size: 13 residues. The CDR3 reads CASGMESGSEAFF. In nucleotides, the CDR3 is TGTGCCAGCGGGATGGAGTCAGGGTCTGAAGCTTTCTTT.

This clone was seen a few times. This rearrangement joins TRBV27 to TRBJ2-7; no clear D gene. Germline V lookup: CDR1 MNHEY, CDR2 SMNVEV (reference sequence). This CDR3 has 15 amino acids. Trimming took 0 bases from V and 2 from J, leaving 11 bases between them. Here the CDR3 reads CASSLSGLGAYEQYV. The CDR3 bases are TGTGCCAGCAGTTTATCAGGCCTGGGCGCCTACGAGCAGTACGTC.

V is TRBV7-3 and J is TRBJ1-1; TRBD1 aligns across 9 bases. Germline CDR1 and CDR2: SGHTA and FQGTGA. The CDR3 is 14 amino acids. The V and J ends lost 3 bases and 5 bases, in that order; junction bases with no gene match: 4. CDR3 amino acids: CASSFYRGLTEAFF. In nucleotides, the CDR3 is TGTGCCAGCAGCTTTTACAGGGGGCTTACTGAAGCTTTCTTT.

V and J are TRBV4-1 and TRBJ2-7, with D uncertain. Germline V gene sequence: CDR1 MGHRA, CDR2 YSYEKL. V dropped 4 bases and J dropped 3 bases, with 13 bases sitting between them. This CDR3 is 14 amino acids long. The chain's CDR3 is CASSPPPIYYEQYV. In DNA, the CDR3 is TGCGCCAGCAGCCCCCCGCCAATATACTACGAGCAGTACGTC.

J is TRBJ2-3 and V is TRBV13, with 7 bases aligning to TRBD2. The CDR3 is 16 amino acids. Germline-derived CDR1 and CDR2 are PRHDT and FYEKMQ (reference sequence). With 8 bases clipped from V and 2 bases from J, the junction kept 13 bases outside the gene matches. Here the CDR3 DNA reads TGTGCCAGCCGAGAGGGACTAAAACCCAACACAGATACGCAGTATTTT. It yields the protein CASREGLKPNTDTQYF.

This clone was seen a handful of times. This chain uses TRBV27 with TRBJ1-3; a possible D gene is TRBD1 (6 bases). Germline CDR1 reads MNHEY; CDR2 reads SMNVEV (reference sequence). V lost 2 bases and J 4 bases, leaving 9 bases between the germline ends. CDR3 size: 14 residues. The CDR3 sequence: CASSLTGPGNTIYF. DNA of the CDR3: TGTGCCAGCAGTTTAACAGGGCCAGGAAACACCATATATTTT.